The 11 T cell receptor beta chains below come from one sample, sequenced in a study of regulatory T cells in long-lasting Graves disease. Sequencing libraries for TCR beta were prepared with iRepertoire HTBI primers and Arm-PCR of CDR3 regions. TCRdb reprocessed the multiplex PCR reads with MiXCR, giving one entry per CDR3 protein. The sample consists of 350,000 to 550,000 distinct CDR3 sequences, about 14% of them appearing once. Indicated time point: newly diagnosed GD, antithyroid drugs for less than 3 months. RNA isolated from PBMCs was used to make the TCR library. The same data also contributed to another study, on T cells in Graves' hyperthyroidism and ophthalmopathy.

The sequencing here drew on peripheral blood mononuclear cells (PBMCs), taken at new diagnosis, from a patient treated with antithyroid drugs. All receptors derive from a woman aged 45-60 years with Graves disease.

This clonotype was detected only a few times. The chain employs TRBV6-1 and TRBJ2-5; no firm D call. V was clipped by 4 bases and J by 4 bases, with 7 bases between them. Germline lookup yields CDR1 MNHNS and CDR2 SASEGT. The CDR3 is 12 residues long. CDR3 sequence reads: CASSVGSETQYF. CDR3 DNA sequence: TGTGCCAGCAGTGTAGGATCAGAGACCCAGTACTTC.

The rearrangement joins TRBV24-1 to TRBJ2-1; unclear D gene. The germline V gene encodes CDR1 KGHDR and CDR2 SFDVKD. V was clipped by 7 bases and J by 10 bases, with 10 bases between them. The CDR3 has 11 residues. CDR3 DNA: TGTGCCACCAGCAGAGGATACGAGCAGTTCTTC. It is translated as CATSRGYEQFF.

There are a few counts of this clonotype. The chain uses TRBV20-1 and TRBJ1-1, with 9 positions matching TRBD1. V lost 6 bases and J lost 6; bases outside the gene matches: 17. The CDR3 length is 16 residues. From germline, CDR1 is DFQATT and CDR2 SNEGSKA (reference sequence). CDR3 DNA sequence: TGCAGTGCCCCCGCCCCACCGTCCCGGGACAGGGCTGAAGCTTTCTTT. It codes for CSAPAPPSRDRAEAFF.

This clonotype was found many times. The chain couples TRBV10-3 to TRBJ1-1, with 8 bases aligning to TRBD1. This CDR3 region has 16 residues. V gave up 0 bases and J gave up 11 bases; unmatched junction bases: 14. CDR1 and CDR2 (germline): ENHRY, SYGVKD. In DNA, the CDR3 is TGTGCCATCAGTGAGTCGGTGAACAGGGGGGCCGAAGGGGCTTTCTTT. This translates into CAISESVNRGAEGAFF.

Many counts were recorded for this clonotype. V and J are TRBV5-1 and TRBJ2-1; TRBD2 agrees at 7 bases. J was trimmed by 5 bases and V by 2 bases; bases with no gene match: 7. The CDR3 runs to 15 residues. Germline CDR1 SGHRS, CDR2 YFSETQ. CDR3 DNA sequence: TGCGCCAGCAGCTTCCACCCTAGCGGAGACAATGAGCAGTTCTTC. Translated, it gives CASSFHPSGDNEQFF. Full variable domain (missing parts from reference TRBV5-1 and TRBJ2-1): KAGVTQTPRYLIKTRGQQVTLSCSPISGHRSVSWYQQTPGQGLQFLFEYFSETQRNKGNFPGRFSGRQFSNSRSEMNVSTLELGDSALYLCASSFHPSGDNEQFFGPGTRLTVL.

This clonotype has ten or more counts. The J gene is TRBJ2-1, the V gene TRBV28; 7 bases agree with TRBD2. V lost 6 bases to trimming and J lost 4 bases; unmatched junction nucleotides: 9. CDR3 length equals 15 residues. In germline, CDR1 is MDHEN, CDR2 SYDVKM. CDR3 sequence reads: CASRLAGLSYNEQFF. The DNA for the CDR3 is TGTGCCAGCAGGTTAGCGGGTCTATCGTACAATGAGCAGTTCTTC.

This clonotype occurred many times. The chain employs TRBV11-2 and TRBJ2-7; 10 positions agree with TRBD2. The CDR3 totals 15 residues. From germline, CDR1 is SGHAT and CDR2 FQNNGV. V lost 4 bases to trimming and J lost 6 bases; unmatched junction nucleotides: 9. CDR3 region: CASSSPSSGSLEQYF. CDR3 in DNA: TGTGCCAGCAGCTCTCCCTCTAGCGGGAGCCTCGAGCAGTACTTC.

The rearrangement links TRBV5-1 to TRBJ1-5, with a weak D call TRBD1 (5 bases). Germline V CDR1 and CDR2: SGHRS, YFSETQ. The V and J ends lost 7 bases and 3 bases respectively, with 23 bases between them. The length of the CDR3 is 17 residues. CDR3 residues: CASQLQPGTDNNQPQHF. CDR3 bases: TGCGCCAGCCAGTTACAACCCGGGACGGACAACAATCAGCCCCAGCATTTT.

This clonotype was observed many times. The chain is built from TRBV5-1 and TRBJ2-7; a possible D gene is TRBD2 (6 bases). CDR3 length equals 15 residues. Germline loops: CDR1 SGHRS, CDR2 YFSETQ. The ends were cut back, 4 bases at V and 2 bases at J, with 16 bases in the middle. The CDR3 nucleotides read TGCGCCAGCAGCGTCGGAGGGGCCAGTACCTACGAGCAGTACTTC. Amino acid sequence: CASSVGGASTYEQYF.

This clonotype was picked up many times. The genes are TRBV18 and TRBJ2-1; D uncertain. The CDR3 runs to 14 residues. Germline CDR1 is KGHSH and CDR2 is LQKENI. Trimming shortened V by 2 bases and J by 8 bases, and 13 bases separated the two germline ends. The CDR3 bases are TGTGCCAGCTCACCAAGTGGCTCCCAGTATGAGCAGTTCTTC. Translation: CASSPSGSQYEQFF.

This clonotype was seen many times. In DNA form, the CDR3 reads TGCGCCAGCAGCTGGGGGACTAGCGGGAGCGATGAGCAGTTCTTC. Its translation: CASSWGTSGSDEQFF. The chain is built from TRBV5-1 and TRBJ2-1, with 14 nucleotides matching TRBD2. The CDR3 consists of 15 residues. The V gene's germline CDR1 is SGHRS and CDR2 YFSETQ. The V and J ends lost 3 bases and 8 bases, in that order; junction bases with no gene match: 4.